This entry lists 10 T cell receptor beta chains sequenced from one sample in a study of vaccination effects on CD4 cells after COVID-19 (dated by TCRdb to between 2021 and 2024). Libraries were prepared through the immunoSEQ multiplex PCR assay. Not all clones reach the TCRdb copy of this immuneACCESS table, which keeps in-frame sequences only. Checked studies attribute under half of the gap to unresolved V genes and leave the rest unexplained. The sample table holds roughly 30,000 clones, of which 70% to 80% were seen once. The ten largest make up about 3.8% of the sample. These receptors have no known antigen. After less than 13 days of culture, CD4+ T cells were isolated with the EasySep CD4+ T cell isolation kit. The material was CD4+ T cells from PBMCs cultured without peptide, obtained before COVID-19 vaccination. The receptors were gathered from a human donor who received a COVID-19 vaccine.

This clone was found a few times. This sequence joins TRBV20-1 and TRBJ1-2; a weak D match, TRBD1 (5 bases). Germline V gene sequence: CDR1 DFQATT, CDR2 SNEGSKA (reference sequence). Trimming stripped 3 bases from V and 5 bases from J, with 19 bases between. The CDR3 sequence is 15 residues long. CDR3 sequence reads: CSASLNPRTQYGYTF. In nucleotides, the CDR3 is TGCAGTGCTAGTCTTAATCCTCGGACACAATATGGCTACACCTTC.

The chain employs TRBV10-3 and TRBJ2-3; TRBD2 agrees at 13 bases. Germline CDR1 is ENHRY and CDR2 is SYGVKD. The CDR3 extends over 20 amino acids. J lost 0 bases, V lost 7 bases, and 16 bases had no gene match. CDR3 protein: CAIMKNPGTSGMPSTDTQYF. For the CDR3, the DNA is TGTGCCATCATGAAGAACCCCGGGACTAGCGGGATGCCTAGCACAGATACGCAGTATTTT.

The rearrangement links TRBV7-2 to TRBJ2-7, with D uncertain. The CDR3 consists of 16 residues. Germline V lookup: CDR1 SGHTA, CDR2 FQGNSA. Trimming cost V 2 bases and J 0 bases, with 14 bases left between them. The CDR3 loop is CASSLQSGVGSYEQYF. DNA for the CDR3: TGTGCCAGCAGCTTACAGTCTGGGGTCGGCTCCTACGAGCAGTACTTC.

This clone was seen only a few times. V usage is TRBV4-1 and J usage is TRBJ2-2; TRBD1 agrees at 8 bases. The CDR3 covers 16 residues. CDR1 is MGHRA, CDR2 YSYEKL, per germline. The V gene end was trimmed by 1 base and the J gene end by 1 base; junction bases not matched to a gene: 2. Written as DNA, the CDR3 is TGCGCCAGCAGCCAAGCCGGGACAGGGAACACCGGGGAGCTGTTTTTT. Its protein product is CASSQAGTGNTGELFF.

Only a few counts were recorded for this clone. CDR3 loop: CASSYSSAGGIYGYTF. The CDR3 DNA follows: TGTGCCAGCAGTTACTCGAGTGCAGGGGGCATCTATGGCTACACCTTC. V usage is TRBV6-5 and J usage is TRBJ1-2, with TRBD1 matching over 8 bases. Looked up from germline, CDR1 is MNHEY and CDR2 is SVGAGI. This CDR3 is built from 16 residues. V trimming: 0 bases; J trimming: 4 bases; junction bases outside the gene matches: 7.

The J gene is TRBJ1-1, the V gene TRBV27; tentatively, D is TRBD1 (5 bases). Germline-derived CDR1 and CDR2 are MNHEY and SMNVEV (reference sequence). Trimming pared 2 bases from V and 4 bases from J, leaving 17 bases between. This CDR3 is built from 16 residues. CDR3 region: CASSLAQAAFSTEAFF. The CDR3 nucleotides read TGTGCCAGCAGTTTAGCACAGGCGGCGTTTTCCACTGAAGCTTTCTTT.

The chain uses TRBV30 and TRBJ1-6; a weak D match, TRBD1 (5 bases). Germline lookup yields CDR1 GTSNPN and CDR2 SVGIG (reference sequence). V lost 3 bases to trimming and J lost 7 bases, with 16 bases between them. This CDR3 comprises 15 residues. CDR3 sequence reads: CAWRNPGTENSPLHF. CDR3 sequence (DNA): TGTGCCTGGAGGAACCCCGGGACGGAAAATTCACCCCTCCACTTT.

The chain recombines TRBV7-2 with TRBJ2-5; 8 nucleotides align to TRBD2. CDR1 is SGHTA and CDR2 is FQGNSA in the germline V gene. The V segment lost 5 bases and the J segment 5 bases; nucleotides outside the gene matches: 10. CDR3 size: 15 residues. CDR3 sequence (DNA): TGTGCCAGCAGCCTTCAACGGGGGGGCCGGGAGACCCAGTACTTC. Translation gives CASSLQRGGRETQYF.

The genes are TRBV6-5 and TRBJ1-1, with a tentative D call TRBD1 (6 bases). The CDR3 runs to 15 residues. Looked up from germline, CDR1 is MNHEY and CDR2 is SVGAGI. Trimming cost V 2 bases and J 0 bases, with 10 bases left between them. CDR3 protein: CASSYTDSLNTEAFF. The CDR3 bases are TGTGCCAGCAGTTACACGGACAGCCTGAACACTGAAGCTTTCTTT.

This sequence joins TRBV11-2 and TRBJ2-6; TRBD1 matches 10 bases. Per germline, CDR1 SGHAT and CDR2 FQNNGV. V lost 4 bases, J lost 3 bases, and 3 bases stayed unmatched. The CDR3 runs 16 residues. CDR3 sequence: CASSWGQGFGANVLTF. CDR3 bases: TGTGCCAGCAGCTGGGGACAGGGGTTTGGGGCCAACGTCCTGACTTTC. Complete variable domain (other parts from reference TRBV11-2 and TRBJ2-6): EAGVAQSPRYKIIEKRQSVAFWCNPISGHATLYWYQQILGQGPKLLIQFQNNGVVDDSQLPKDRFSAERLKGVDSTLKIQPAKLEDSAVYLCASSWGQGFGANVLTFGAGSRLTVL.